Listed here are 3 T cell receptor beta chains from one sample, sequenced in a study of T cell repertoires in cytomegalovirus infection. TCRdb passed the reads through MiXCR, listing each CDR3 protein once. The table records about 740,000 distinct CDR3 sequences, approximately 40% of them present only once. The sample was PBMCs. These receptor sequences come from a human donor in good health (CMV status not recorded). Some clones in this sample may be carry-over from other donors' samples.

This clonotype was observed many times. This sequence joins TRBV7-2 and TRBJ1-5; 7 positions match TRBD1. V gave up 5 bases and J gave up 2 bases; unmatched junction bases: 6. Germline loops: CDR1 SGHTA, CDR2 FQGNSA. This CDR3 region has 15 residues. CDR3 bases: TGTGCCAGCAGCGGGGACAGTGGGGGCAATCAGCCCCAGCATTTT. Encoded protein: CASSGDSGGNQPQHF.

V gene TRBV4-1 combines with J gene TRBJ2-1; D assignment may be TRBD1 or TRBD2 (5 bases each). Germline CDR1 and CDR2: MGHRA and YSYEKL. With 4 bases removed from V and 3 bases from J, the gap between germline ends came to 25 bases. This CDR3 has 19 amino acids. The CDR3 spells CASSLTFRDPWKVYNEQFF. The CDR3 nucleotides read TGCGCCAGCAGCCTAACGTTCCGGGACCCATGGAAGGTCTACAATGAGCAGTTCTTC.

This clonotype appeared a single time. Germline and junction disagree at one end, which may indicate a read error. The chain uses TRBV4-1 and TRBJ1-6; D unresolved. The CDR3 has 16 amino acids. Germline V gene data show CDR1 as MGHRA and CDR2 as YSYEKL. This CDR3 reads CSSSQDYATRNSSLHF. The CDR3 DNA sequence: TGCTCCAGCAGCCAAGATTACGCGACTAGAAATTCATCCCTACACTTT.